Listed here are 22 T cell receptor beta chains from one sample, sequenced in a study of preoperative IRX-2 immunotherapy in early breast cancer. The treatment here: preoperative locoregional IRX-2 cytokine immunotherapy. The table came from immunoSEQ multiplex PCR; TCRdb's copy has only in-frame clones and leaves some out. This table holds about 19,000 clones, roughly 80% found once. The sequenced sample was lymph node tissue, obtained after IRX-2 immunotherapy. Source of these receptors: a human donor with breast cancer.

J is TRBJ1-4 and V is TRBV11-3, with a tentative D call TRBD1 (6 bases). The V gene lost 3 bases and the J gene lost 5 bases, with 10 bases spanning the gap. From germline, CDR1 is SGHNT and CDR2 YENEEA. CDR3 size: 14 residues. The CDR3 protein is CASSLIQGNEKLFF. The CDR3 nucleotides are TGTGCCAGCAGCTTGATACAGGGAAATGAAAAACTGTTTTTT. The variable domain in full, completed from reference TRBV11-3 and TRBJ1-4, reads EAGVVQSPRYKIIEKKQPVAFWCNPISGHNTLYWYLQNLGQGPELLIRYENEEAVDDSQLPKDRFSAERLKGVDSTLKIQPAELGDSAVYLCASSLIQGNEKLFFGSGTQLSVL.

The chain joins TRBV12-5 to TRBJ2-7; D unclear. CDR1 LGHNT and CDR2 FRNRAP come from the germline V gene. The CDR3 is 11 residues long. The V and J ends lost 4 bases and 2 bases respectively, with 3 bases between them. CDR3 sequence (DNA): TGTGCTAGTGGTTCCCCCTACGAGCAGTACTTC. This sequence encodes CASGSPYEQYF.

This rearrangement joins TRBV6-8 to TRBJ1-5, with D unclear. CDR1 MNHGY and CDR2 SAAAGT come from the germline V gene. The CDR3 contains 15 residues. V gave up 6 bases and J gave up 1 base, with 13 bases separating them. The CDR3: CASRPSGGSNQPQHF. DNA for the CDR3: TGTGCCAGCAGACCAAGCGGTGGGAGCAATCAGCCCCAGCATTTT.

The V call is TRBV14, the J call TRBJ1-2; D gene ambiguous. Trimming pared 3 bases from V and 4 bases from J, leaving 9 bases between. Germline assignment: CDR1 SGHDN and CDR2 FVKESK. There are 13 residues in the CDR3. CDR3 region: CASSQRTSYGYTF. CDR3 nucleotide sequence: TGTGCCAGCAGCCAGCGGACGTCCTATGGCTACACCTTC.

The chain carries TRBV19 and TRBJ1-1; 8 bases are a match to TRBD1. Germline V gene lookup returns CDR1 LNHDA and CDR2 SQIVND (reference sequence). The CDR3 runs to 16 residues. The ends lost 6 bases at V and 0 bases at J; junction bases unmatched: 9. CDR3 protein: CASRLRQGSMNTEAFF. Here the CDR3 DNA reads TGTGCCAGTAGGCTCCGACAGGGGTCCATGAACACTGAAGCTTTCTTT.

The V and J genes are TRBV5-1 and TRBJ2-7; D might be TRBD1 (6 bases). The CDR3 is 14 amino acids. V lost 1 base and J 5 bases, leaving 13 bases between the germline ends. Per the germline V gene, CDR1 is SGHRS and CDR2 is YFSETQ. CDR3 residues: CASSLTGKLDEQYF. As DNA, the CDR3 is TGCGCCAGCAGCTTGACAGGGAAGCTGGACGAGCAGTACTTC.

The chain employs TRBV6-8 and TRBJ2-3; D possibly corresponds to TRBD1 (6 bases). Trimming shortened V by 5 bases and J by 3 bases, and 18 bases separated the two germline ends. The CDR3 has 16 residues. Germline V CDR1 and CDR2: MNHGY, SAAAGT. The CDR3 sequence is CASSDVQGSGTDTQYF. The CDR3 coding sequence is TGTGCCAGCAGTGATGTACAGGGTTCTGGAACAGATACGCAGTATTTT.

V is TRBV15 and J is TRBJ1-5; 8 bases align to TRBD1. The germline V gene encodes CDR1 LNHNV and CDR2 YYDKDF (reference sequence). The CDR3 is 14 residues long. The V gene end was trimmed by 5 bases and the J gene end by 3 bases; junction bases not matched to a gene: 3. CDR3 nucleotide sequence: TGTGCCACCAGCTGGGACAGGCTCAATCAGCCCCAGCATTTT. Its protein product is CATSWDRLNQPQHF.

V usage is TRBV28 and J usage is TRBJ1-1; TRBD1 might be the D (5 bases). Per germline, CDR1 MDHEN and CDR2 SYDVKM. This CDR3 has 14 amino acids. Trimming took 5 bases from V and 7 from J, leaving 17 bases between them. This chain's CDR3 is CASSRGGFSFEAFF. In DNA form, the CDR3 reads TGTGCCAGCAGTAGGGGAGGGTTCAGCTTTGAAGCTTTCTTT.

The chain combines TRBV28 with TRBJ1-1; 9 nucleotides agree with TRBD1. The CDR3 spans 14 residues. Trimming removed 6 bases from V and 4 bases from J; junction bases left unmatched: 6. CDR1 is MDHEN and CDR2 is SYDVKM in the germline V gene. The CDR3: CASRPDRGSTEAFF. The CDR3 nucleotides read TGTGCCAGCAGGCCCGACAGGGGGAGCACTGAAGCTTTCTTT. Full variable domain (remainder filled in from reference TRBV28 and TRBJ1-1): DVKVTQSSRYLVKRTGEKVFLECVQDMDHENMFWYRQDPGLGLRLIYFSYDVKMKEKGDIPEGYSVSREKKERFSLILESASTNQTSMYLCASRPDRGSTEAFFGQGTRLTVV.

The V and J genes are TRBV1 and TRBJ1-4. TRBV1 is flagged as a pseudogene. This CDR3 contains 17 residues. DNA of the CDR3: TGCGCCAGCAGCCAAGCGCCCGGACCGGCAACTAATGAAAAACTGTTTTTT. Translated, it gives CASSQAPGPATNEKLFF.

The CDR3 DNA follows: TGTGCCTGGGGGTCTCAGGGGGCTAAAGCTTTCTTT. Amino acid sequence: CAWGSQGAKAFF. The chain joins TRBV28 to TRBJ1-1; 8 bases are a match to TRBD1. The CDR3 runs 12 residues. CDR1 is MDHEN and CDR2 is SYDVKM in the germline V gene. V dropped 11 bases and J dropped 9; count of bases not matched to a gene: 11.

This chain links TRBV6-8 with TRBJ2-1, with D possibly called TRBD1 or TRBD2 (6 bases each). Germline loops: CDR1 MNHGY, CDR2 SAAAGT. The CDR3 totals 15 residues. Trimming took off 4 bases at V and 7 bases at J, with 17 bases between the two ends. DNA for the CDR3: TGTGCCAGCAGTTCGTCACTCGGGGGCGGGAATGAGCAGTTCTTC. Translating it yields CASSSSLGGGNEQFF.

CDR3: CASSYRGKYSGNTIYF. The CDR3 DNA sequence: TGTGCCAGTAGTTACAGGGGTAAATACTCTGGAAACACCATATATTTT. The rearrangement links TRBV19 to TRBJ1-3, with TRBD1 matching over 7 bases. The CDR3 sequence is 16 residues long. Trimming removed 5 bases from V and 0 bases from J; junction bases left unmatched: 7. Germline lookup yields CDR1 LNHDA and CDR2 SQIVND (reference sequence).

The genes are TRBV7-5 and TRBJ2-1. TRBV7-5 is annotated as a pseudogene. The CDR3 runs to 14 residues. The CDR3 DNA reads TGTGCCAGCACCCCCGGGACGCATTGGGATGAGCAGTTCTTC. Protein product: CASTPGTHWDEQFF.

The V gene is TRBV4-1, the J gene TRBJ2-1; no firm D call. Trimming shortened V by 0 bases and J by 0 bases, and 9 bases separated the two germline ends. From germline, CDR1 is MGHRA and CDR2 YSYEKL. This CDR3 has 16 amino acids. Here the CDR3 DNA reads TGCGCCAGCAGCCAAGATCGAGACCGCTCCTACAATGAGCAGTTCTTC. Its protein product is CASSQDRDRSYNEQFF.

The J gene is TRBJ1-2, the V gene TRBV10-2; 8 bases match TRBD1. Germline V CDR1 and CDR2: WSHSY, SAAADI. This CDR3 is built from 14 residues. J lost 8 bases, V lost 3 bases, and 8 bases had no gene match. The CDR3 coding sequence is TGCGCCAGCAGTGAATGGACAGGGAATAAGGGCTACACCTTC. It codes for CASSEWTGNKGYTF.

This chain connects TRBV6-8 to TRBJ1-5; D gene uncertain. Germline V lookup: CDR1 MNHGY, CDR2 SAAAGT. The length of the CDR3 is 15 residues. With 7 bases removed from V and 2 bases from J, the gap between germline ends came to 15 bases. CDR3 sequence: CASTVTLQGNQPQHF. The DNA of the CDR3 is TGTGCCAGCACGGTTACTTTGCAGGGCAATCAGCCCCAGCATTTT.

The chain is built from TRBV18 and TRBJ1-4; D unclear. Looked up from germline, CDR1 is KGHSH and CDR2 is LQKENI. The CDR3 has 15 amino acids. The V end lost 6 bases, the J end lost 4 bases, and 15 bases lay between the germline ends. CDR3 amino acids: CASSHDTVFNEKLFF. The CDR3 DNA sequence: TGTGCCAGCTCCCATGACACGGTTTTTAATGAAAAACTGTTTTTT.

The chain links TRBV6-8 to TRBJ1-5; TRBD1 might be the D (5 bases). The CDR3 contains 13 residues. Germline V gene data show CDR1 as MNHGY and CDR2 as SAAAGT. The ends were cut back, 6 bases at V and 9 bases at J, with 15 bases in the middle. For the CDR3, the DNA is TGTGCCAGCAGCGAAGGGGTAGGGCTGCCCCAGCATTTT. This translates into CASSEGVGLPQHF.

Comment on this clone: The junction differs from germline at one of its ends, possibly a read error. In DNA form, the CDR3 reads TGTGCCATCAGTTCCTCTGGGGGTACAGATACGCAGTATTTT. Amino acids: CAISSSGGTDTQYF. The rearrangement joins TRBV6-8 to TRBJ2-3, with D perhaps TRBD1 or TRBD2 (5 bases each). The CDR3 length is 14 residues. CDR1 and CDR2 (germline): MNHGY, SAAAGT.

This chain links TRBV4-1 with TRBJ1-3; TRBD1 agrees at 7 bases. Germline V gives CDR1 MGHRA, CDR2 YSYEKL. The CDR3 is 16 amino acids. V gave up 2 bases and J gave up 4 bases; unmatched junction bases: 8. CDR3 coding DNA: TGCGCCAGCAGCCAATATGAGGGGGCCTCGGGAAACACCATATATTTT. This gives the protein CASSQYEGASGNTIYF.